Each of the 6 T cell receptor beta chains below was sequenced from the same sample in a study of blood T cell repertoires in COVID-19. Generated by immunoSEQ multiplex PCR, the TCRdb table keeps only in-frame clones and is missing some. Among about 74,000 clones listed, around 90% were seen once. The sequenced sample was peripheral blood. The receptors originated from a woman of 80 years or more with active or convalescent COVID-19.

The J gene is TRBJ2-7, the V gene TRBV13; 7 bases are shared with TRBD2. Per the germline V gene, CDR1 is PRHDT and CDR2 is FYEKMQ (reference sequence). V trimming: 7 bases; J trimming: 5 bases; junction bases outside the gene matches: 8. This CDR3 contains 13 residues. The CDR3 loop reads CASTRSGNHEQYF. The CDR3 DNA follows: TGTGCCAGCACTAGAAGCGGGAACCACGAGCAGTACTTC. Looking up the rest from reference TRBV13 and TRBJ2-7 gives the full variable domain: AAGVIQSPRHLIKEKRETATLKCYPIPRHDTVYWYQQGPGQDPQFLISFYEKMQSDKGSIPDRFSAQQFSDYHSELNMSSLELGDSALYFCASTRSGNHEQYFGPGTRLTVT.

The chain carries TRBV3-1 (or the pseudogene TRBV3-2) and TRBJ1-2, with 8 bases aligning to TRBD1. The germline CDR1 and CDR2 sequences are LGHDT and YNNKEL (reference sequence). V shed 4 bases, J shed 7 bases, and the junction held 8 bases outside the gene matches. The CDR3 spans 14 residues. CDR3 region: CASSPGQGVVGYTF. DNA for the CDR3: TGTGCCAGCAGCCCAGGACAGGGAGTGGTTGGCTACACCTTC.

This clone came up a few times. This rearrangement joins TRBV20-1 to TRBJ1-1; D remains unclear. This CDR3 is 12 amino acids long. The V gene's germline CDR1 is DFQATT and CDR2 SNEGSKA (reference sequence). The CDR3 sequence: CRASRRGTEAFF. CDR3 sequence (DNA): TGCAGAGCAAGTAGAAGAGGCACTGAAGCTTTCTTT.

This chain links TRBV5-6 with TRBJ1-2; D gene uncertain. This CDR3 has 12 residues. V lost 6 bases and J 5 bases, leaving 11 bases between the germline ends. The germline gives CDR1 SGHDT, CDR2 YYEEEE. The CDR3 sequence is CASTSLSYGYTF. CDR3 nucleotide sequence: TGTGCCAGCACCTCCCTTTCTTATGGCTACACCTTC.

V is TRBV6-5 and J is TRBJ2-7; TRBD1 matches at 11 bases. The V gene's germline CDR1 is MNHEY and CDR2 SVGAGI. The length of the CDR3 is 15 residues. Trimming cost V 5 bases and J 5 bases; bases outside gene matches: 8. CDR3 loop: CASSLRRTGGDEQYF. For the CDR3, the DNA is TGTGCCAGCAGTCTACGCCGGACAGGGGGCGACGAGCAGTACTTC.

The chain recombines TRBV3-1 (or the pseudogene TRBV3-2) with TRBJ1-5, with 7 nucleotides matching TRBD1. CDR1 and CDR2 (germline): LGHDT, YNNKEL (reference sequence). This CDR3 contains 14 residues. J was trimmed by 9 bases and V by 5 bases; bases with no gene match: 10. This CDR3 is CASSERQGRGPQHF. The CDR3 region has the DNA TGTGCCAGCAGCGAACGACAGGGTCGGGGGCCCCAGCATTTT.